This TCR beta chain originates from a study of cytomegalovirus exposure and HLA in healthy donors. On the study more broadly: Among several hundred genotyped donors, around 82% fell in the Caucasian-associated ancestry cluster. Whole-study results and caveats: Several V segments, TRBV6-2 and TRBV6-3 among them, could not be told apart and were dropped. 150 or so TCR beta chains were listed as cytomegalovirus-associated. Published work reported that the classifier diagnosed cytomegalovirus status with high specificity and sensitivity.

Trimming shortened V by 3 bases and J by 0 bases, and 8 bases separated the two germline ends. Germline CDR1 LNHDA, CDR2 SQIVND (reference sequence). The length of the CDR3 is 14 residues. On this clone itself: Its antigen is unidentified. The same CDR3 also results from other DNA sequences found in this sample.

Both 60 Vbeta primers and 13 Jbeta primers went into the PCR. Method: immunoSEQ multiplex PCR; TCRdb's copy keeps in-frame clones and lacks some. The table lists under 300,000 clones, roughly four fifths of them singletons. This receptor was identified in a woman in her forties in good health and CMV-seropositive. The genes are TRBV19 and TRBJ1-1; the D gene is possibly TRBD1 (5 bases). The sequenced sample consisted of PBMCs. This chain's CDR3 is CASSITGVNTEAFF. The CDR3 coding sequence is TGTGCCAGTAGTATTACAGGAGTGAACACTGAAGCTTTCTTT.